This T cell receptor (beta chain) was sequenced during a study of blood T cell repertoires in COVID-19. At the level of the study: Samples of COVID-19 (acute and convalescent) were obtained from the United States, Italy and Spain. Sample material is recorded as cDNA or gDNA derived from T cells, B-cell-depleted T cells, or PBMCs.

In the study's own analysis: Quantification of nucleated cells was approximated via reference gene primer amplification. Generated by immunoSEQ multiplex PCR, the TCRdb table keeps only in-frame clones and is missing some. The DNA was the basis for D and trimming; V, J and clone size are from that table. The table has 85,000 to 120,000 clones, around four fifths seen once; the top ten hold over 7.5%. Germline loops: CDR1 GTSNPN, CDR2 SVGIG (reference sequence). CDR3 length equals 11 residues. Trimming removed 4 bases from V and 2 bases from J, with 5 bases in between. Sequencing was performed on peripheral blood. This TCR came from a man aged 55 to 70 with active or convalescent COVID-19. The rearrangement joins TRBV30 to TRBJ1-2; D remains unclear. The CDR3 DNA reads TGTGCCTGGAAAGAGAACTATGGCTACACCTTC. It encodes CAWKENYGYTF.